The rows below give T cell receptor beta chains drawn from one sample of a study of cytomegalovirus exposure and HLA in healthy donors. The method was immunoSEQ multiplex PCR; TCRdb's version includes in-frame clones alone and lacks a portion of them. Here the sample spans 35,000 to 40,000 clones, around 53% being singletons. Material for sequencing was PBMCs. The source of these receptors is a middle-aged woman in good health and CMV-seropositive. CDR3s include the opening cysteine and the closing phenylalanine or tryptophan. The D gene is left open where the match is weak. The size of a clone is reported for some rows only, either as once, few or many, or as a class for expanded clones.

>TRBD2|-|TRBJ2-1|TRBV5-1
TGCGCCAGCAGGTTAGCGGGGGGCACCTACAATGAGCAGTTCTTC
CASRLAGGTYNEQFF
>-|few|TRBJ2-7|TRBV28
TGTGCCACTCTTCAGGGTACACCTCAAGGAGAGCAGTACTTC
CATLQGTPQGEQYF
>-|-|TRBJ2-3|TRBV11-2
TGTGCCAGCAGCCCTTCAAGGGGGACAGATACGCAGTATTTT
CASSPSRGTDTQYF
>TRBD1|-|TRBJ2-3|TRBV5-1
TGCGCCAGCAGCTCGGGACAGCCTGGGAATACGCAGTATTTT
CASSSGQPGNTQYF
>TRBD1|few|TRBJ1-2|TRBV28
TGTGCCAGCAGTTTAGCAGGGGGCTCGGTGCCCCATGGCTACACCTTC
CASSLAGGSVPHGYTF
>TRBD2|once|TRBJ2-5|TRBV27
TGTGCCAGCAGTTTGGTACTAGCGCCAGAGACCCAGTACTTC
CASSLVLAPETQYF
>TRBD1|-|TRBJ2-1|TRBV6-6
TGTGCCAGCAGTCCCCAGGGGGCCGGTGAGCAGTTCTTC
CASSPQGAGEQFF
>TRBD1|-|TRBJ1-5|TRBV29-1
TGCAGCGTTGTGGGACAGCTCGATCAGCCCCAACATTTT
CSVVGQLDQPQHF
>TRBD1|medium-sized|TRBJ1-1|TRBV10-3
TGTGCCATCAGTGAGCGTATCGGGACAGTGAACACTGAAGCTTTCTTT
CAISERIGTVNTEAFF
>TRBD2|-|TRBJ2-7|TRBV4-2
TGTGCCAGCAGCCAATTCAGCGGGGGGGCGTCCTACGAGCAGTACTTC
CASSQFSGGASYEQYF
>TRBD2|-|TRBJ2-5|TRBV6-5
TGTGCCGGCAGCCGGACTAGCGGGGAAGAGACCCAGTACTTC
CAGSRTSGEETQYF
>TRBD2|few|TRBJ2-1|TRBV19
TGTGCCAGTAGTACCGGACTAGACGGGATGGATGAGCAGTTCTTC
CASSTGLDGMDEQFF
>-|-|TRBJ1-2|TRBV27
TGTGCCAGCAGTTTCCAGGGGAGCTACACCTTC
CASSFQGSYTF
>-|-|TRBJ1-5|TRBV19
TGTGCCAGTAGTTCCTACACAGGGAATCAGCCCCAGCATTTT
CASSSYTGNQPQHF
>-|few|TRBJ1-4|TRBV6-1
TGTGCCAGCAGGGGGGACACCCTTCATGAAAAACTGTTTTTT
CASRGDTLHEKLFF
>-|-|TRBJ2-3|TRBV28
TGTGCCAGCAGCCCTCACGAGACAGATACGCAGTATTTT
CASSPHETDTQYF
>-|-|TRBJ1-2|TRBV28
TGTGCCAGCAACCCGACAGAGAACTATGGCTACACCTTC
CASNPTENYGYTF
>-|few|TRBJ2-7|TRBV7-9
TGTGCCACCCGGGGTAGCAGCTACGAGCAGTACTTC
CATRGSSYEQYF
>TRBD1|once|TRBJ1-2|TRBV13
TGTGCCAGCAGCTCCCGGGACAGGGACTATGGCTACACCTTC
CASSSRDRDYGYTF
>TRBD2|-|TRBJ2-2|TRBV28
TGTGCCAGCACCCGGGGGGGTCCGAACACCGGGGAGCTGTTTTTT
CASTRGGPNTGELFF
>-|-|TRBJ1-5|TRBV30
TGTGCCTACGGACAGTTCAATCAGCCCCAGCATTTT
CAYGQFNQPQHF
>TRBD1|-|TRBJ2-1|TRBV7-9
TGTGCCAGCAGCCGGGACAGCGGAAATGAGCAGTTCTTC
CASSRDSGNEQFF
>TRBD2|-|TRBJ2-7|TRBV6-5
TGTGCCAGCAGTTACGGGGGAGGGTACTACGAGCAGTACTTC
CASSYGGGYYEQYF
>-|-|TRBJ2-2|TRBV6-5
TGTGCCAGCAGGTTGGGGGGGCCCGGGGAGCTGTTTTTT
CASRLGGPGELFF
>-|once|TRBJ2-1|TRBV2
TGTGCCAGCAGTGCCCTCCAGCGGGCAGCCTACAATGAGCAGTTCTTC
CASSALQRAAYNEQFF
>-|-|TRBJ2-7|TRBV6-4
TGTGCCAGCAGTGACGACAGGCGGACTAGAGTCTACGAGCAGTACTTC
CASSDDRRTRVYEQYF
>TRBD2|few|TRBJ2-7|TRBV4-2
TGTGCCAGCAGCCCACGAGGGAGGGGTACATCGTCCTACGAGCAGTACTTC
CASSPRGRGTSSYEQYF
>TRBD1|-|TRBJ2-1|TRBV7-9
TGTGCCAGCAGCTCGACAGGGCTTGGTGAGCAGTTCTTC
CASSSTGLGEQFF
>-|-|TRBJ2-6|TRBV29-1
TGCAGCGTTGGGCCCAGGTCTGGGGCCAACGTCCTGACTTTC
CSVGPRSGANVLTF
>TRBD1|few|TRBJ1-2|TRBV2
TGTGCCAGCCGTGGGACAGCCGAGGGTGGCTACACCTTC
CASRGTAEGGYTF
>-|-|TRBJ2-7|TRBV29-1
TGCAGCGTTTCGGCGGGGGCGTACGAGCAGTACTTC
CSVSAGAYEQYF
>-|-|TRBJ2-5|TRBV5-6
TGTGCCAGCAGCTTGGCCGGCCAGGGCACCCAAGAGACCCAGTACTTC
CASSLAGQGTQETQYF
>-|-|TRBJ2-7|TRBV27
TGTGCCAGCAGTTTACAACAAACCATCCCCTACGAGCAGTACTTC
CASSLQQTIPYEQYF
>TRBD2|few|TRBJ2-1|TRBV4-2
TGTGCCAGCAGCCATCCGACAGAAGCTAGCGGGGGGGGGTCCTACAATGAGCAGTTCTTC
CASSHPTEASGGGSYNEQFF
>-|-|TRBJ1-2|TRBV18
TGTGCCAGCTCACCACAGCCTATCTATGGCTACACCTTC
CASSPQPIYGYTF
>-|few|TRBJ1-2|TRBV18
TGTGCCAGCTCACCACCGGGCCTCTATGGCTACACCTTC
CASSPPGLYGYTF
>-|few|TRBJ2-1|TRBV7-8
TGTGCCAGCAGCTTAGAACATCCTTACAATGAGCAGTTCTTC
CASSLEHPYNEQFF
>-|-|TRBJ2-7|TRBV9
TGTGCCAGCAGCGGTATCGGGTACGAGCAGTACTTC
CASSGIGYEQYF
>TRBD2|few|TRBJ2-7|TRBV4-3
TGCGCCAGCAGCCAAGGACTAGCGGGGGGGCGAGAGCAGTACTTC
CASSQGLAGGREQYF
>TRBD1|-|TRBJ2-2|TRBV4-2
TGTGCCAGCAGCCAAGATAGGCAGGGGGCCACCGGGGAGCTGTTTTTT
CASSQDRQGATGELFF
>-|-|TRBJ2-1|TRBV27
TGTGCCACCAAACCGGGATATAATGAGCAGTTCTTC
CATKPGYNEQFF
>TRBD1|few|TRBJ1-5|TRBV7-2
TGTGCCAGCAGCTTAGTTCAGGGGGCCATCAATCAGCCCCAGCATTTT
CASSLVQGAINQPQHF
>-|few|TRBJ1-6|TRBV5-4
TGTGCCAGCACCATCACAGGGTTTAATTCACCCCTCCACTTT
CASTITGFNSPLHF
>-|-|TRBJ1-2|TRBV18
TGTGCCAGCTCACCACCCCAGGGGAGCTATGGCTACACCTTC
CASSPPQGSYGYTF
>TRBD1|-|TRBJ2-3|TRBV11-2
TGTGCCAGCAGCTTGACAGGGACAGATACGCAGTATTTT
CASSLTGTDTQYF
>-|few|TRBJ1-3|TRBV4-1
TGCGCCAGCAGCCAAGATGTGGGCAGGGAAAGAAACACCATATATTTT
CASSQDVGRERNTIYF